What follows are 10 T cell receptor beta chains derived from one specimen sequenced in a study of cytomegalovirus exposure and HLA in healthy donors. This table comes from immunoSEQ multiplex PCR, and its TCRdb copy is limited to in-frame clones, with some not included. In the table there are some 48,000 clones, about 94% of which are singletons. Sequencing used PBMCs. The source of these receptors is a young woman in good health and CMV-seropositive.

The chain uses TRBV5-1 and TRBJ2-2, with 8 bases aligning to TRBD1. The CDR3 consists of 15 residues. CDR1 is SGHRS, CDR2 YFSETQ, per germline. J lost 4 bases, V lost 0 bases, and 2 bases had no gene match. CDR3 nucleotide sequence: TGCGCCAGCAGCTTGGACACAGGGGGCACCGGGGAGCTGTTTTTT. It specifies CASSLDTGGTGELFF. Supplemented by reference TRBV5-1 and TRBJ2-2, the full variable domain reads KAGVTQTPRYLIKTRGQQVTLSCSPISGHRSVSWYQQTPGQGLQFLFEYFSETQRNKGNFPGRFSGRQFSNSRSEMNVSTLELGDSALYLCASSLDTGGTGELFFGEGSRLTVL.

The chain links TRBV13 to TRBJ2-7, with a tentative D call TRBD1 (6 bases). Germline V gene data show CDR1 as PRHDT and CDR2 as FYEKMQ (reference sequence). V lost 5 bases, J lost 3 bases, and 14 bases lay in between. The CDR3 covers 14 residues. The CDR3 nucleotides read TGTGCCAGCAGCCTCCCAGACAGGAACTACGAGCAGTACTTC. It is translated as CASSLPDRNYEQYF.

The chain links TRBV4-2 to TRBJ2-7; 9 bases match TRBD1. Germline V gene sequence: CDR1 LGHNA, CDR2 YNFKEQ. Unmatched junction bases numbered 5, after V lost 2 bases and J lost 3 bases. CDR3 size: 15 residues. The CDR3 spells CASSQTTGGNYEQYF. The CDR3 bases are TGTGCCAGCAGCCAAACGACAGGGGGAAACTACGAGCAGTACTTC.

The chain couples TRBV29-1 to TRBJ2-3, with 7 bases lining up with TRBD1. V trimming: 6 bases; J trimming: 1 base; junction bases outside the gene matches: 4. There are 13 residues in the CDR3. CDR1 and CDR2 (germline): SQVTM, ANQGSEA. The CDR3 DNA follows: TGCAGCGTAGAGGGACAGCGCACAGATACGCAGTATTTT. Translation: CSVEGQRTDTQYF.

V usage is TRBV18 and J usage is TRBJ2-7; 12 bases align to TRBD2. Trimming removed 6 bases from V and 0 bases from J; junction bases left unmatched: 12. Germline values: CDR1 KGHSH, CDR2 LQKENI. This CDR3 contains 18 residues. In DNA, the CDR3 is TGTGCCAGCTCCCCCGGGACTAGCGGGTTTAGGAGCTCCTACGAGCAGTACTTC. It codes for CASSPGTSGFRSSYEQYF. Using reference TRBV18 and TRBJ2-7 for the parts outside the CDR3, the full variable domain is NAGVMQNPRHLVRRRGQEARLRCSPMKGHSHVYWYRQLPEEGLKFMVYLQKENIIDESGMPKERFSAEFPKEGPSILRIQQVVRGDSAAYFCASSPGTSGFRSSYEQYFGPGTRLTVT.

In its sample, this clone was seen a few times. The rearrangement links TRBV15 to TRBJ1-4; no clear D. The V end lost 1 base, the J end lost 7 bases, and 16 bases lay between the germline ends. Germline lookup yields CDR1 LNHNV and CDR2 YYDKDF (reference sequence). This CDR3 spans 16 amino acids. CDR3 residues: CATSRGSSLGSEKLFF. For the CDR3, the DNA is TGTGCCACCAGCAGAGGGAGTTCCCTAGGGAGTGAAAAACTGTTTTTT.

J is TRBJ1-6 and V is TRBV7-2; 9 positions match TRBD1. The junction had 11 bases not matched to a gene; V was cut back by 0 bases and J by 14 bases. The CDR3 runs to 16 residues. Per the germline V gene, CDR1 is SGHTA and CDR2 is FQGNSA. Here the CDR3 reads CASSLAGQGSVLALHF. The CDR3, as DNA: TGTGCCAGCAGCTTAGCGGGACAGGGTTCTGTTTTAGCCCTCCACTTT.

This chain links TRBV4-2 with TRBJ2-1, with 7 bases lining up with TRBD2. The V segment lost 0 bases and the J segment 2 bases; nucleotides outside the gene matches: 7. The germline V gene has CDR1 LGHNA and CDR2 YNFKEQ. The length of the CDR3 is 17 residues. The DNA for the CDR3 is TGTGCCAGCAGCCAAGATTGGGGAGGGCCTCCCTACAATGAGCAGTTCTTC. Translating it yields CASSQDWGGPPYNEQFF.

The chain recombines TRBV5-1 with TRBJ1-1; D is ambiguous. CDR3 size: 14 residues. CDR1 is SGHRS, CDR2 YFSETQ, per germline. Trimming left V 5 bases short and J 0 bases short, with 11 bases between. The DNA for the CDR3 is TGCGCCAGCAGTAGAGCGACGGTGAACACTGAAGCTTTCTTT. This sequence encodes CASSRATVNTEAFF.

The chain joins TRBV14 to TRBJ2-7, with D maybe TRBD1 (6 bases). CDR3 length equals 14 residues. The germline V gene encodes CDR1 SGHDN and CDR2 FVKESK. Trimming pared 1 base from V and 2 bases from J, leaving 9 bases between. The CDR3 coding sequence is TGTGCCAGCAGCCAAGGAGGGGGTCCCTACGAGCAGTACTTC. It encodes CASSQGGGPYEQYF. The variable domain in full, with the rest retrieved from reference TRBV14 and TRBJ2-7, is EAGVTQFPSHSVIEKGQTVTLRCDPISGHDNLYWYRRVMGKEIKFLLHFVKESKQDESGMPNNRFLAERTGGTYSTLKVQPAELEDSGVYFCASSQGGGPYEQYFGPGTRLTVT.